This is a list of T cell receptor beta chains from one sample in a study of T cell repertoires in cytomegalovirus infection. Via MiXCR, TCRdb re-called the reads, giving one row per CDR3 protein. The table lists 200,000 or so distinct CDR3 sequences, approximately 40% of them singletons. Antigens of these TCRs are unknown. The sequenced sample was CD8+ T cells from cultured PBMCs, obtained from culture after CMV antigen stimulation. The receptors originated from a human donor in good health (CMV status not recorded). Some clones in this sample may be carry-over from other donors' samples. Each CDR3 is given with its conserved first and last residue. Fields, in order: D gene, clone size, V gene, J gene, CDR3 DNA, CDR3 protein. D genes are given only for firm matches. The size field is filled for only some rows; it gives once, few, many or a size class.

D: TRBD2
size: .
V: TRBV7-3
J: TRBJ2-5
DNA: TGTGCAAGCCGCACTAGCGGGAGGGAAGAGACCCAGTACTTC
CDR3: CASRTSGREETQYF

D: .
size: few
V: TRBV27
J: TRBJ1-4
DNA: TGTGCCAGCAGTTTTGAGTTCGCAACTAATGAAAAACTGTTTTTT
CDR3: CASSFEFATNEKLFF

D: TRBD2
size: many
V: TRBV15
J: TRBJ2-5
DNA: TGTGCCACCTCTGGGACTAGCGGGGGGCCTCAGACCCAGTACTTC
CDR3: CATSGTSGGPQTQYF

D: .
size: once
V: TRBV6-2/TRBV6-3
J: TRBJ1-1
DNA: TGTGCCACCAGTAGAAGGGTAACTGAAGCTTTCTTT
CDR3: CATSRRVTEAFF

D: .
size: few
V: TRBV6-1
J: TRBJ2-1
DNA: TGTGCCAGCAGCTCCCGGTCTATGGATTTCAATGAGCAGTTCTTC
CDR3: CASSSRSMDFNEQFF

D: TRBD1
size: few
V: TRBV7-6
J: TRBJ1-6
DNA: TGTGCCAGCAGCTTGAGGGGAAGGGACAGGAATTATAATTCACCCCTCCACTTT
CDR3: CASSLRGRDRNYNSPLHF

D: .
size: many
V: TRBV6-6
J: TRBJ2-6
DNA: TGTGCCAGCAGTTACGGCGGGACTGTGAGCTCTGGGGCCAACGTCCTGACTTTC
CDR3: CASSYGGTVSSGANVLTF

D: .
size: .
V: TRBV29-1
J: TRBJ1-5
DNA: TGCAGCGTTGAGCAGGGCATGAATCAGCCCCAGCATTTT
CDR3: CSVEQGMNQPQHF

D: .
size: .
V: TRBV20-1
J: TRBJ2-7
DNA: TGCAGTGCTAGAGATTGGCCACAGGGAGGGAGAGAGCAGTACTTC
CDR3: CSARDWPQGGREQYF

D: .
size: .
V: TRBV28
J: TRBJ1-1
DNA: TGTGCCAGCAAAGAGGATGGGAACACTGAAGCTTTCTTT
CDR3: CASKEDGNTEAFF

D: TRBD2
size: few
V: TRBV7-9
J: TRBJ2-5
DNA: TGTGCCAGCAGCCGGACTAGCGGGAGTGCGGAGACCCAGTACTTC
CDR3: CASSRTSGSAETQYF

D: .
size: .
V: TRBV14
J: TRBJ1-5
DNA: TGTGCCAGCAGCCAAGGGTATGCGGGTCAGCCCCAGCATTTT
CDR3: CASSQGYAGQPQHF

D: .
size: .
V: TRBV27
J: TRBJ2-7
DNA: TGTGCCAGCAGCCCTACAGGCGCGGGACACAACGAGCAGTACTTC
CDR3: CASSPTGAGHNEQYF

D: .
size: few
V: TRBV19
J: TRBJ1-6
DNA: TGTGCCAGTAGTTCCTCCCGGACCGAACGGGAGTCACCCCTCCACTTT
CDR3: CASSSSRTERESPLHF

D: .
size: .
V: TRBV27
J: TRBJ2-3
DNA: TGTGCCAGCAGTTTATCAATTTTAGAAACGCAGTATTTT
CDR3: CASSLSILETQYF

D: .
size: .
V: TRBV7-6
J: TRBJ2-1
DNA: TGTGCCAGCAGCTTAGGTACTAGCATCTATGAGCAGTTCTTC
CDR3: CASSLGTSIYEQFF

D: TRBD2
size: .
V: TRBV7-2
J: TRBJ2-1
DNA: TGTGCCAGCAGCCCGGGACTAGCGGGAGCCTACAATGAGCAGTTCTTC
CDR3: CASSPGLAGAYNEQFF

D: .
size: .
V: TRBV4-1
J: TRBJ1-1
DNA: TGCGCCAGCAGCCAAGATCACCATGTCGGCTACACTGAAGCTTTCTTT
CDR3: CASSQDHHVGYTEAFF

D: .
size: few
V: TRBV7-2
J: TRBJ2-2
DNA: TGTGCCAGCAGCCTGGGGGGGCTTACGGGGGAGCTGTTTTTT
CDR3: CASSLGGLTGELFF

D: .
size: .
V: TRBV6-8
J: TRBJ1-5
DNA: TGTGCCAGCAGTTCCCCCTCCAGAGATGGGAGCAATCAGCCCCAGCATTTT
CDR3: CASSSPSRDGSNQPQHF

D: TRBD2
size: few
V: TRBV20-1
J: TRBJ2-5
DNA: TGCAGTGCCCTCACGGGGGGGGCTAGCGGGGAAGAGACCCAGTACTTC
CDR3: CSALTGGASGEETQYF

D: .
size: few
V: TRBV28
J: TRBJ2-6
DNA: TGTGCCAGCAGCAGGAGGACTGGGGCCAACGTCCTGACTTTC
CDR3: CASSRRTGANVLTF

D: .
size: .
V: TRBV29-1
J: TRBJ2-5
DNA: TGCAGCGTTGGGCGGGGACAGCGACAAGAGACCCAGTACTTC
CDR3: CSVGRGQRQETQYF

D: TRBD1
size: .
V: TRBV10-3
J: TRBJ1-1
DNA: TGTGCCATCAGTGAGACAGGGGGTATCCGTGAAGCTTTCTTT
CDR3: CAISETGGIREAFF

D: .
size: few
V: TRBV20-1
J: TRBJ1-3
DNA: TGCAGTGCTAGAGGGGGCTGGGACTCTGGAAACACCATATATTTT
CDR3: CSARGGWDSGNTIYF

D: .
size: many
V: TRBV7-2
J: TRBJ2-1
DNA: TGTGCCAGCAGCCCTTTGGGGCACGCCTACAATGAGCAGTTCTTC
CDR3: CASSPLGHAYNEQFF

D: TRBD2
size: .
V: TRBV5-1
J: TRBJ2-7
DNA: TGCGCCAGCAGTTCGACTAGCGGGAGGGCCTACGAGCAGTACTTC
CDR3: CASSSTSGRAYEQYF

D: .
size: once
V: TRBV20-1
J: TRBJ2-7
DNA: TGCAGTGCTAGAGATCCGAGCGGAAGCTCCTACGAGCAGTACTTC
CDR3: CSARDPSGSSYEQYF

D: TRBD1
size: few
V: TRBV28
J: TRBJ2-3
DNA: TGTGCCAGCAGCGGACAGGGAGAAGATACGCAGTATTTT
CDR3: CASSGQGEDTQYF

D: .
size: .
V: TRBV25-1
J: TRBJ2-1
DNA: TGTGCCAGCAGTGGGCCGGGGTCAGGGCAGGATGAGCAGTTCTTC
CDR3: CASSGPGSGQDEQFF

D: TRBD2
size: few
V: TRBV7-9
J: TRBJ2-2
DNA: TGTGCCAGCAGCTTAGATCCTAGCGGGAGTTCCGGGGAGCTGTTTTTT
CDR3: CASSLDPSGSSGELFF

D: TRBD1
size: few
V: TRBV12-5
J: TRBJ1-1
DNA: TGTGCTAGTGGTTTGTGGGGACAGGGGGCGGGAAACACTGAAGCTTTCTTT
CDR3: CASGLWGQGAGNTEAFF

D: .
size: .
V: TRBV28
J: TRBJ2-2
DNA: TGTGCCAGCAGTTTGTGGGCGGGCGTCAAGCGGGCCGGGGAGCTGTTTTTT
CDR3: CASSLWAGVKRAGELFF

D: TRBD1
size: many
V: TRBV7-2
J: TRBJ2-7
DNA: TGTGCCAGCAGCTCCCGGGACAGTCACTACGAGCAGTACTTC
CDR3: CASSSRDSHYEQYF

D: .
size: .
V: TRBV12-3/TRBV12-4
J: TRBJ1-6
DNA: TGTGCAAGCAGTCTGGTACAGACTGCCTATAATTCACCCCTCCACTTT
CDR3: CASSLVQTAYNSPLHF

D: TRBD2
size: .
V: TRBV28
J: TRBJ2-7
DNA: TGTGCCAGCAGTTTGCTAGCGGGAGGGTCCGAGCAGTACTTC
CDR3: CASSLLAGGSEQYF

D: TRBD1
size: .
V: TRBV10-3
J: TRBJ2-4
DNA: TGTGCCATCAGCGACATACAGGGGAACGACAAAAACATTCAGTACTTC
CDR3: CAISDIQGNDKNIQYF

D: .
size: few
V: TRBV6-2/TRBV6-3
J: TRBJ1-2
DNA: TGTGCCAGCAGTTACTCGAAACTTTGGACCACACAAGGAACTAACTATGGCTACACCTTC
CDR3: CASSYSKLWTTQGTNYGYTF

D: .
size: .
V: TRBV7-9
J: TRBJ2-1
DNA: TGTGCCAGCAGCTTCATCGCGGCTGAGCAGTTCTTC
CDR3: CASSFIAAEQFF

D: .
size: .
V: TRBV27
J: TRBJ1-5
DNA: TGTGCCAGCAGTTTAAGGAGCAATCAGCCCCAGCATTTT
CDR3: CASSLRSNQPQHF

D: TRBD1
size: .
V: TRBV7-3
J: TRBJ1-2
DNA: TGTGCCAGCAGCACCACAGGGGACAGCTTAGGAGGCTACACCTTC
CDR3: CASSTTGDSLGGYTF

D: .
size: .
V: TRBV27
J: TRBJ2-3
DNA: TGTGCCAGCAGTTTATTATCGGGATTGCGAGATACGCAGTATTTT
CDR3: CASSLLSGLRDTQYF

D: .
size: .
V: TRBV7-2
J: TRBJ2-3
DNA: TGTGCCAGCAGCTCACAAAGCTGGAGGTACGCACCCGCAACAGATACGCAGTATTTT
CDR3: CASSSQSWRYAPATDTQYF

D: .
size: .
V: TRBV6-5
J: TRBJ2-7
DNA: TGTGCCAGCCAACAACGGGGCAACTACGAGCAGTACTTC
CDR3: CASQQRGNYEQYF

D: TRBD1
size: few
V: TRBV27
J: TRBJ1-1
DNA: TGTGCCAGCAGCCCCAACAGGGGGCGGTTTCATCATGAAGCTTTCTTT
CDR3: CASSPNRGRFHHEAFF

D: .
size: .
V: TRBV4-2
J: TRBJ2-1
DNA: TGTGCCAGCAGCCCGCTTACTGTAACCTACAATGAGCAGTTCTTC
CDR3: CASSPLTVTYNEQFF

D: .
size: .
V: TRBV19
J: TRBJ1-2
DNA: TGTGCCAGTAGTACCGACATATACGGCTATGGCTACACCTTC
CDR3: CASSTDIYGYGYTF

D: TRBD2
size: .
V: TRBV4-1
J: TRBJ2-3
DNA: TGCGCCAGCAGCCCTACTGGAGGACTAGCGGAAGGAGATACGCAGTATTTT
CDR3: CASSPTGGLAEGDTQYF

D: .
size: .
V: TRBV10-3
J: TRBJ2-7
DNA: TGTGCCACCGGGACCATTACCTACGAGCAGTACTTC
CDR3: CATGTITYEQYF